This record covers a single T cell receptor (beta chain). This sample stems from a study of CD8 T cells in Susac syndrome. An amount of RNA that ranged from roughly 0.45 to 1 ug was reverse transcribed with random hexamers. TCRdb reprocessed the immunoSEQ multiplex PCR reads with MiXCR, giving one entry per CDR3 protein. The data hold almost 450,000 distinct CDR3 sequences, with 75% to 90% observed a single time. The length of the CDR3 is 11 residues. V gave up 8 bases and J gave up 7 bases, with 9 bases separating them. Germline V gives CDR1 WSHSY, CDR2 SAAADI. The sequence came from a human donor with multiple sclerosis. The sequenced sample consisted of CD8+ T cells from PBMCs. The genes are TRBV10-2 and TRBJ2-1; D not certain. The CDR3 here is CASGVGNEQFF. The CDR3 bases are TGCGCCAGCGGGGTGGGTAATGAGCAGTTCTTC.